These 20 T cell receptor beta chains were all obtained from the same sample, sequenced in a study of T cell repertoires in cytomegalovirus infection. TCRdb reprocessed the reads with MiXCR, giving one entry per CDR3 protein. The data contain 150,000 to 200,000 distinct CDR3 sequences, 13% to 15% of them seen just once; the ten biggest clones take up 27%. Sequenced material: PBMCs. The receptors here all came from a human donor in good health (CMV status not recorded). Some clones in this sample may be carry-over from other donors' samples.

This clonotype occurred a few times. This chain links TRBV19 with TRBJ2-7; 7 nucleotides align to TRBD2. The CDR3 is made up of 15 amino acids. CDR1 and CDR2 from the germline V gene are LNHDA and SQIVND (reference sequence). The V gene end was trimmed by 3 bases and the J gene end by 3 bases; junction bases not matched to a gene: 8. The CDR3 is CASSIIAGTDYEQYF. CDR3 sequence (DNA): TGTGCCAGTAGTATTATAGCGGGTACCGACTACGAGCAGTACTTC.

The CDR3 bases are TGTGCCAGCAGTTTGATTGCCAGCAATGAAAAACTGTTTTTT. Its protein is CASSLIASNEKLFF. The chain uses TRBV28 and TRBJ1-4, with D hard to call. This CDR3 comprises 14 residues. Trimming pared 3 bases from V and 5 bases from J, leaving 10 bases between. Germline CDR1 and CDR2: MDHEN and SYDVKM.

There are a few counts of this clonotype. The gene calls are TRBV7-9 and TRBJ1-1, with a possible D match to TRBD1 (5 bases). The CDR3 is 14 residues long. Trimming removed 4 bases from V and 3 bases from J, with 12 bases in between. Germline V gives CDR1 SEHNR, CDR2 FQNEAQ (reference sequence). The CDR3: CASSWKGADTEAFF. In DNA, the CDR3 is TGTGCCAGCAGCTGGAAAGGGGCTGACACTGAAGCTTTCTTT. Full variable domain (rest looked up from reference TRBV7-9 and TRBJ1-1): DTGVSQNPRHKITKRGQNVTFRCDPISEHNRLYWYRQTLGQGPEFLTYFQNEAQLEKSRLLSDRFSAERPKGSFSTLEIQRTEQGDSAMYLCASSWKGADTEAFFGQGTRLTVV.

Only a few counts were recorded for this clonotype. The chain uses TRBV19 and TRBJ1-2; 8 nucleotides align to TRBD1. The CDR3 runs 14 residues. The junction had 7 bases not matched to a gene; V was cut back by 6 bases and J by 4 bases. Germline assignment: CDR1 LNHDA and CDR2 SQIVND (reference sequence). CDR3 coding DNA: TGTGCCAGTAGCCGTGGACAGGGAAGCTATGGCTACACCTTC. Protein: CASSRGQGSYGYTF.

J is TRBJ2-1 and V is TRBV20-1; 14 bases agree with TRBD2. Per the germline V gene, CDR1 is DFQATT and CDR2 is SNEGSKA (reference sequence). The CDR3 is 15 amino acids. The ends lost 5 bases at V and 4 bases at J; junction bases unmatched: 4. As DNA, the CDR3 is TGCAGTGCTTACGGACTAGCGGGAGGTTACAATGAGCAGTTCTTC. Translated, it gives CSAYGLAGGYNEQFF.

In its sample, this clonotype was seen many times. V and J are TRBV7-9 and TRBJ2-1; 12 nucleotides align to TRBD2. Germline CDR1 and CDR2: SEHNR and FQNEAQ (reference sequence). V shed 3 bases, J shed 9 bases, and the junction held 6 bases outside the gene matches. CDR3 length equals 15 residues. The CDR3 spells CASSFSLAGGTEQFF. CDR3 coding DNA: TGTGCCAGCAGCTTCTCGCTAGCGGGAGGGACTGAGCAGTTCTTC.

V gene TRBV24-1 combines with J gene TRBJ2-7; no reliable D call. Per germline, CDR1 KGHDR and CDR2 SFDVKD. Trimming shortened V by 3 bases and J by 1 base, and 15 bases separated the two germline ends. This CDR3 comprises 16 residues. The CDR3 DNA follows: TGTGCCACCAGTGATCCCCCCTCGACACCTTCCTACGAGCAGTACTTC. Translating gives CATSDPPSTPSYEQYF.

The chain uses TRBV29-1 and TRBJ1-2, with D maybe TRBD1 (5 bases). Trimming removed 0 bases at V and 2 bases at J, with 16 bases between. This CDR3 has 16 residues. Germline V gene lookup returns CDR1 SQVTM and CDR2 ANQGSEA. For the CDR3, the DNA is TGCAGCGTTGAAGATTTCAGGCAGGGATCGAACTATGGCTACACCTTC. This sequence encodes CSVEDFRQGSNYGYTF.

This clonotype turned up a few times. The genes are TRBV28 and TRBJ2-1, with 8 bases matching TRBD2. Germline CDR1 reads MDHEN; CDR2 reads SYDVKM. V lost 4 bases, J lost 10 bases, and 9 bases stayed unmatched. This CDR3 comprises 14 residues. DNA for the CDR3: TGTGCCAGCAGTTCACCGGGACTAGTGGTGGAGCAGTTCTTC. This codes for CASSSPGLVVEQFF.

At least ten counts were recorded for this clonotype. This chain links TRBV6-2 or TRBV6-3 with TRBJ2-2; D is perhaps TRBD2 (5 bases). With 1 base removed from V and 3 bases from J, the gap between germline ends came to 6 bases. Germline loops: CDR1 MNHEY, CDR2 SVGEGT. The CDR3 runs to 14 residues. As DNA, the CDR3 is TGTGCCAGCAGTTACTGGCGGGACACCGGGGAGCTGTTTTTT. Its protein is CASSYWRDTGELFF.

A few counts support this clonotype. The chain links TRBV4-1 to TRBJ2-7, with 9 bases that match TRBD1. Germline V gives CDR1 MGHRA, CDR2 YSYEKL. CDR3 size: 15 residues. J gave up 5 bases and V 2 bases, and 7 bases lay outside the gene matches. As DNA, the CDR3 is TGCGCCAGCAGCCAAATTTTGGGACAGGGCCACGAGCAGTACTTC. This sequence encodes CASSQILGQGHEQYF.

This clonotype was detected only a few times. Germline and junction disagree at one end, which may indicate a read error. The CDR3 sequence: CASSQEKQITGYTF. The CDR3, as DNA: TGTGCCAGCAGCCAAGAGAAACAGATAACAGGCTACACCTTC. The chain employs TRBV4-1 and TRBJ1-2; D gene ambiguous. This CDR3 spans 14 amino acids. Germline V gives CDR1 MGHRA, CDR2 YSYEKL.

This clonotype appeared a few times. This sequence joins TRBV19 and TRBJ1-5; 7 bases match TRBD1. The CDR3 extends over 12 amino acids. The ends lost 9 bases at V and 7 bases at J; junction bases unmatched: 6. The V gene's germline CDR1 is LNHDA and CDR2 SQIVND (reference sequence). CDR3 protein: CASATGRQPQHF. Here the CDR3 DNA reads TGTGCCAGCGCGACAGGGCGACAGCCCCAGCATTTT.

In its sample, this clonotype was seen many times. V usage is TRBV30 and J usage is TRBJ1-1; perhaps TRBD1 as D (5 bases). Per germline, CDR1 GTSNPN and CDR2 SVGIG (reference sequence). Deletions cut 0 bases from V and 2 bases from J, with 7 bases between. CDR3 length equals 13 residues. CDR3 nucleotides: TGTGCCTGGAGTGTGGGGCGAAACACTGAAGCTTTCTTT. It specifies CAWSVGRNTEAFF.

Ten or more counts support this clonotype. CDR3 residues: CASISGAGSQPQHF. DNA for the CDR3: TGTGCCAGCATCTCTGGGGCAGGGAGTCAGCCCCAGCATTTT. This chain links TRBV28 with TRBJ1-5; D might be TRBD1 (5 bases). Trimming took off 7 bases at V and 6 bases at J, with 16 bases between the two ends. The germline gives CDR1 MDHEN, CDR2 SYDVKM. The CDR3 is 14 amino acids.

This clonotype was picked up a small number of times. The chain employs TRBV7-2 and TRBJ1-3; D call uncertain. V lost 5 bases, J lost 3 bases, and 14 bases lay in between. Germline V CDR1 and CDR2: SGHTA, FQGNSA. The CDR3 is 15 residues long. The DNA for the CDR3 is TGTGCCAGCAGCGGGAGGCTGGCCTATGGAAACACCATATATTTT. It codes for CASSGRLAYGNTIYF.

At least ten counts were recorded for this clonotype. This chain connects TRBV7-2 to TRBJ2-5, with 10 bases that match TRBD2. Per germline, CDR1 SGHTA and CDR2 FQGNSA. The CDR3 runs to 15 residues. The V segment lost 4 bases and the J segment 7 bases; nucleotides outside the gene matches: 9. DNA for the CDR3: TGTGCCAGCAGCTCCCGGACTAGCGGCGCCGTGACCCAGTACTTC. Its protein product is CASSSRTSGAVTQYF.

The chain has TRBV25-1 and TRBJ2-7, with a tentative D call TRBD2 (5 bases). The V gene's germline CDR1 is MGHDK and CDR2 SYGVNS. The CDR3 has 13 residues. V dropped 1 base and J dropped 6 bases, with 10 bases sitting between them. CDR3 protein: CASSELYEGEQYF. The DNA of the CDR3 is TGTGCCAGCAGTGAATTATACGAGGGCGAGCAGTACTTC.

In this sample, this clonotype turned up a few times. The rearrangement links TRBV7-9 to TRBJ2-7; D unclear. The CDR3 spans 14 residues. Looked up from germline, CDR1 is SEHNR and CDR2 is FQNEAQ (reference sequence). The V end was cut by 2 bases, the J end by 2 bases, with 10 bases between. In nucleotides, the CDR3 is TGTGCCAGCAGCTTAAGGGCGGCCCCCTACGAGCAGTACTTC. It yields the protein CASSLRAAPYEQYF.

Only a few counts were recorded for this clonotype. This chain links TRBV12-3 or TRBV12-4 with TRBJ2-7, with D tentatively TRBD1 or TRBD2 (7 bases each). Trimming left V 3 bases short and J 4 bases short, with 13 bases between. The length of the CDR3 is 14 residues. CDR3 amino acids: CASSLGGGIYEQYF. CDR3 coding DNA: TGTGCCAGCAGTTTGGGAGGGGGCATTTACGAGCAGTACTTC.